One and the same sample provided the 32 T cell receptor beta chains below, sequenced in a study of molecular identifiers for immune sequencing clone quantification. TCRdb re-called the PCR reads through MiXCR, storing one row per CDR3 protein. The table has approximately 320,000 distinct CDR3 sequences, roughly a quarter seen once; the top ten hold 0.74%. Material for sequencing was naive CD8+ T cells from blood, with Jurkat cell RNA spiked in. Documented subset: FACS-sorted CD8+CD4-CCR7+CD45RA+ naive T cells. Receptors originate from a human donor in good health. Some libraries in this study had Jurkat cell RNA spiked in.

The rearrangement joins TRBV30 to TRBJ1-1, with 12 bases that match TRBD1. Germline V gene lookup returns CDR1 GTSNPN and CDR2 SVGIG (reference sequence). J lost 0 bases, V lost 8 bases, and 10 bases had no gene match. The CDR3 runs to 16 residues. DNA for the CDR3: TGTGCCGGAAAGGGACAGGGGGCAGGTATGAACACTGAAGCTTTCTTT. Translated: CAGKGQGAGMNTEAFF.

This clonotype was found a few times. This chain links TRBV12-3 or TRBV12-4 with TRBJ2-7, with a possible D match to TRBD1 (6 bases). Between the trimmed V and J ends, which lost 6 bases and 4 bases, there was a span of 13 bases. CDR3 length: 13 residues. CDR3 DNA sequence: TGTGCCAGCAGGCCGGGACATCATTACGAGCAGTACTTC. Protein: CASRPGHHYEQYF.

This clonotype came up many times. The V call is TRBV19, the J call TRBJ2-2; 8 bases map to TRBD1. The CDR3 has 13 residues. The V and J ends lost 10 bases and 5 bases, in that order; junction bases with no gene match: 6. Germline V gene sequence: CDR1 LNHDA, CDR2 SQIVND (reference sequence). CDR3 DNA: TGTGCCACTCATACAGGGGGTACCGGGGAGCTGTTTTTT. It encodes CATHTGGTGELFF. Full variable domain (rest looked up from reference TRBV19 and TRBJ2-2): DGGITQSPKYLFRKEGQNVTLSCEQNLNHDAMYWYRQDPGQGLRLIYYSQIVNDFQKGDIAEGYSVSREKKESFPLTVTSAQKNPTAFYLCATHTGGTGELFFGEGSRLTVL.

This clonotype occurred many times. This chain links TRBV9 with TRBJ1-6; 7 bases line up with TRBD1. Germline V gene sequence: CDR1 SGDLS, CDR2 YYNGEE. This CDR3 has 14 amino acids. With V trimmed by 0 bases and J by 14 bases, 8 bases remained unmatched. This CDR3 reads CASSVGDSSPTLHF. CDR3 sequence (DNA): TGTGCCAGCAGCGTAGGGGACAGCAGTCCAACCCTCCACTTT.

The rearrangement links TRBV12-3 or TRBV12-4 to TRBJ2-5; D gene unclear. The CDR3 is 15 residues long. Trimming shortened V by 5 bases and J by 2 bases, and 15 bases separated the two germline ends. CDR3 amino acids: CASSPRSGSQETQYF. The CDR3 DNA follows: TGTGCCAGCAGTCCCCGGTCGGGCTCGCAAGAGACCCAGTACTTC.

The genes are TRBV20-1 and TRBJ2-7; 7 nucleotides match TRBD2. Germline V gene sequence: CDR1 DFQATT, CDR2 SNEGSKA (reference sequence). J gave up 1 base and V 4 bases, and 4 bases lay outside the gene matches. The CDR3 totals 13 residues. Written as DNA, the CDR3 is TGCAGTGCTACTCTAGCGGCTTCCTACGAGCAGTACTTC. Translating gives CSATLAASYEQYF.

As concerns this clonotype: A much larger clone is a single base away; this may be a read error. V and J are TRBV29-1 and TRBJ2-7, with 9 bases identical to TRBD2. Germline lookup yields CDR1 SQVTM and CDR2 ANQGSEA. The CDR3 extends over 14 amino acids. The CDR3 DNA reads TGCAGCGTTGAGTTAGCGGGAGAGATCTACAAGCAGTACTTC. Translation: CSVELAGEIYKQYF.

A note on this clonotype: Possible read error: a much larger clone is one base away. The CDR3 carries no conserved terminal phenylalanine or tryptophan, so it likely arises from a read error. The chain couples TRBV4-3 to TRBJ1-1; no clear D gene. The V end lost 0 bases, the J end lost 11 bases, and 19 bases lay between the germline ends. Germline loops: CDR1 LGHNA, CDR2 YSLEER. The CDR3 is 15 amino acids. The CDR3 here is CASSQDSARSEGAFL. In DNA, the CDR3 is TGCGCCAGCAGCCAAGATTCTGCGCGGAGCGAAGGGGCTTTCCTT.

This clonotype was observed many times. The rearrangement uses TRBV12-3 or TRBV12-4 and TRBJ2-1; the match to TRBD2 covers 8 bases. There are 15 residues in the CDR3. The trim removed 5 bases at V and 7 bases at J, leaving 10 bases unmatched. CDR3: CASSRSGGTFNEQFF. DNA for the CDR3: TGTGCCAGCAGTAGAAGCGGGGGCACCTTTAATGAGCAGTTCTTC.

The CDR3 DNA follows: TGTGCCAGCAGTAAGACTAGCGGGAGCATGAATGAGCAGTTCTTC. It translates to CASSKTSGSMNEQFF. This sequence joins TRBV27 and TRBJ2-1; TRBD2 agrees at 12 bases. Unmatched junction bases numbered 6, after V lost 5 bases and J lost 7 bases. CDR3 length: 15 residues. The germline V gene has CDR1 MNHEY and CDR2 SMNVEV (reference sequence).

The chain has TRBV12-3 or TRBV12-4 and TRBJ2-7; no reliable D call. The CDR3 runs to 12 residues. V gave up 3 bases and J gave up 11 bases, with 14 bases separating them. DNA for the CDR3: TGTGCCAGCAGTTTGGACCTATCATGGGAGTACTTC. This codes for CASSLDLSWEYF.

This clonotype was counted between two and nine times. The rearrangement joins TRBV7-6 to TRBJ2-3; D not certain. This CDR3 has 15 amino acids. Trimming pared 6 bases from V and 2 bases from J, leaving 15 bases between. The V gene's germline CDR1 is SGHVS and CDR2 FNYEAQ. CDR3 residues: CASRATLVDTDTQYF. In nucleotides, the CDR3 is TGTGCCAGCAGAGCCACCTTGGTGGACACAGATACGCAGTATTTT.

There are a few counts of this clonotype. The genes are TRBV6-2 or TRBV6-3 and TRBJ1-5; tentative D call: TRBD1 (5 bases). This CDR3 comprises 14 residues. V dropped 4 bases and J dropped 8 bases, with 15 bases sitting between them. Germline V CDR1 and CDR2: MNHEY, SVGEGT. CDR3 in DNA: TGTGCCAGCAGTTGGGGACTCCCCCGAGAGCCCCAGCATTTT. Its protein is CASSWGLPREPQHF.

As for this clonotype: This CDR3 fails to terminate in the conserved phenylalanine or tryptophan, so it likely reflects a read error. The gene calls are TRBV28 and TRBJ2-7, with D possibly TRBD2 on 5 matching bases. The CDR3 runs 14 residues. CDR1 is MDHEN, CDR2 SYDVKM, per germline. V was trimmed by 4 bases and J by 2 bases, leaving 12 bases between them. The DNA for the CDR3 is TGTGCCAGCAGTTCCGGGAAGGTTACCTACGAGCAGTACCTC. Translating gives CASSSGKVTYEQYL.

This sequence joins TRBV12-3 or TRBV12-4 and TRBJ2-5, with D tentatively TRBD1 (6 bases). V lost 2 bases and J lost 2, with 12 bases in between. This CDR3 is 15 amino acids long. The CDR3 bases are TGTGCCAGCAGTTTATACGGACAGCCTCAAGAGACCCAGTACTTC. Its translation: CASSLYGQPQETQYF.

This clonotype was seen a handful of times. The chain couples TRBV6-5 to TRBJ1-1; D remains ambiguous. Germline CDR1 is MNHEY and CDR2 is SVGAGI. Between the trimmed V and J ends, which lost 2 bases and 1 base, there was a span of 8 bases. This CDR3 spans 14 amino acids. Here the CDR3 DNA reads TGTGCCAGCAGTTACATGAGTACGAACACTGAAGCTTTCTTT. Its protein is CASSYMSTNTEAFF.

A note on this clonotype: A junction boundary mismatches the germline segment, possibly from a read error. This chain uses TRBV7-2 with TRBJ2-5; 9 bases fit TRBD2. CDR3 size: 15 residues. Germline-derived CDR1 and CDR2 are SGHTA and FQGNSA. The CDR3: CVSSIPTSGQETPYF. The CDR3 DNA sequence: TGTGTCAGCAGCATACCGACTAGCGGCCAAGAGACCCCGTACTTC.

This clonotype was counted many times. V usage is TRBV12-3 or TRBV12-4 and J usage is TRBJ2-3, with 8 positions matching TRBD2. This CDR3 region has 15 residues. V lost 4 bases, J lost 0 bases, and 3 bases stayed unmatched. CDR3 DNA sequence: TGTGCCAGCAGTTCGGGGGGGAGTAGCACAGATACGCAGTATTTT. Protein product: CASSSGGSSTDTQYF.

The CDR3 nucleotides read TGTGCCTGGAGTGTAGGATTGTCATATGAGCAGTACTTC. It specifies CAWSVGLSYEQYF. The chain is built from TRBV30 and TRBJ2-7; D gene uncertain. The V end lost 0 bases, the J end lost 7 bases, and 13 bases lay between the germline ends. Germline V lookup: CDR1 GTSNPN, CDR2 SVGIG (reference sequence). The CDR3 covers 13 residues.

The chain employs TRBV12-5 and TRBJ2-1; D gene ambiguous. This CDR3 is 16 amino acids long. CDR1 and CDR2 (germline): LGHNT, FRNRAP. The germline V and J ends were trimmed by 2 bases and 6 bases, with 17 bases remaining between them. In DNA, the CDR3 is TGTGCTAGTGGTTTGACCTATCCAATTAGCAGCAATGAGCAGTTCTTC. Protein: CASGLTYPISSNEQFF.

Of note for this clonotype: Possible read error: a much larger clone is one base away. The V call is TRBV4-1, the J call TRBJ1-1; the D gene is possibly TRBD1 (6 bases). The germline gives CDR1 MGHRA, CDR2 YSYEKL. The CDR3 contains 14 residues. CDR3 amino acids: CARSLTGQDTEAFF. CDR3 sequence (DNA): TGCGCCCGCAGCTTAACAGGGCAGGACACTGAAGCTTTCTTT.

This clonotype was observed a handful of times. The J gene is TRBJ2-7, the V gene TRBV5-4; D ambiguous. V lost 0 bases and J lost 0, with 10 bases in between. The CDR3 has 15 amino acids. From germline, CDR1 is SGHNT and CDR2 YYREEE (reference sequence). The CDR3 here is CASSLGAESSYEQYF. CDR3 in DNA: TGTGCCAGCAGCTTGGGTGCAGAAAGCTCCTACGAGCAGTACTTC.

This clonotype was counted a few times. The V call is TRBV19, the J call TRBJ1-1; no clear D gene. CDR3 length: 15 amino acids. V lost 8 bases to trimming and J lost 9 bases, with 25 bases between them. Germline CDR1 reads LNHDA; CDR2 reads SQIVND (reference sequence). The CDR3 region is CASGPSFHAADKAFF. CDR3 in DNA: TGTGCCAGTGGCCCAAGTTTCCATGCCGCGGATAAAGCTTTCTTT.

In its sample, this clonotype was seen a few times. V gene TRBV19 combines with J gene TRBJ2-2; D call uncertain. Deletions cut 7 bases from V and 7 bases from J, with 16 bases between. The length of the CDR3 is 14 residues. CDR1 LNHDA and CDR2 SQIVND come from the germline V gene (reference sequence). DNA of the CDR3: TGTGCCAGTAAGGCAGGTCACCCTGGCGGGGAGCTGTTTTTT. Translating gives CASKAGHPGGELFF.

This clonotype was counted at least ten times. This rearrangement joins TRBV4-1 to TRBJ2-3; D gene unclear. In germline, CDR1 is MGHRA, CDR2 YSYEKL. The CDR3 length is 16 residues. V shed 1 base and J shed 0 bases, with 11 bases lying between them. In nucleotides, the CDR3 is TGCGCCAGCAGCCAAGTTGGCGGATCTAGCACAGATACGCAGTATTTT. It is translated as CASSQVGGSSTDTQYF.

This clonotype was recorded at least ten times. The DNA for the CDR3 is TGTGCCAGCAGCTTGGTAAATGCGGTATCAGATACGCAGTATTTT. Its protein is CASSLVNAVSDTQYF. This chain joins TRBV5-6 and TRBJ2-3; D not certain. CDR3 length: 15 amino acids. Trimming removed 0 bases at V and 4 bases at J, with 12 bases between. CDR1 is SGHDT, CDR2 YYEEEE, per germline.

To note about this clonotype: No conserved phenylalanine or tryptophan is present at the end of the CDR3, so a read error is the likely explanation. The chain has TRBV27 and TRBJ1-5; tentative D call: TRBD1 (5 bases). The CDR3 loop spans 15 amino acids. Germline loops: CDR1 MNHEY, CDR2 SMNVEV (reference sequence). The germline V and J ends were trimmed by 2 bases and 2 bases, with 10 bases remaining between them. This CDR3 reads CASSLVGGGNQPQHS. The CDR3 DNA is TGTGCCAGCAGTTTAGTTGGGGGAGGCAATCAGCCCCAGCATTCT.

This clonotype was found many times. CDR3 in amino acids: CASSSSIDRGYEQYF. The CDR3 nucleotides are TGTGCCAGCAGCTCATCAATCGACAGGGGCTACGAGCAGTACTTC. The gene calls are TRBV7-9 and TRBJ2-7; 8 bases line up with TRBD1. CDR3 length equals 15 residues. Trimming removed 4 bases from V and 3 bases from J; junction bases left unmatched: 8. Germline CDR1 and CDR2: SEHNR and FQNEAQ (reference sequence).

The rearrangement links TRBV19 to TRBJ2-1; D is unresolved. The CDR3 has 15 residues. The V and J ends lost 3 bases and 0 bases respectively, with 9 bases between them. Germline V lookup: CDR1 LNHDA, CDR2 SQIVND (reference sequence). CDR3 bases: TGTGCCAGTAGTATCCCTTGGCTCTCCTACAATGAGCAGTTCTTC. Translation: CASSIPWLSYNEQFF.

The chain employs TRBV7-9 and TRBJ2-5, with TRBD2 identical over 13 bases. Germline lookup yields CDR1 SEHNR and CDR2 FQNEAQ (reference sequence). Trimming removed 8 bases from V and 0 bases from J; junction bases left unmatched: 12. The CDR3 loop spans 18 amino acids. CDR3 nucleotides: TGTGCCAGCGGCCAGGGGACTAGCGGGGCTGTAAACCAAGAGACCCAGTACTTC. As protein: CASGQGTSGAVNQETQYF.

This clonotype was recorded a few times. The genes are TRBV18 and TRBJ1-5; 7 bases line up with TRBD1. With V trimmed by 2 bases and J by 3 bases, 4 bases remained unmatched. In germline, CDR1 is KGHSH, CDR2 LQKENI. The CDR3 runs 15 residues. The CDR3 bases are TGTGCCAGCTCACCAGGGACAGTTTTCAATCAGCCCCAGCATTTT. Encoded protein: CASSPGTVFNQPQHF.

The chain joins TRBV5-6 to TRBJ2-2; D tentatively fits TRBD1 or TRBD2 (5 bases each). The ends were cut back, 3 bases at V and 1 base at J, with 13 bases in the middle. Germline CDR1 reads SGHDT; CDR2 reads YYEEEE. The CDR3 extends over 16 amino acids. This CDR3 is CASSSLRDENTGELFF. The CDR3 DNA follows: TGTGCCAGCAGCTCGCTCCGGGACGAGAACACCGGGGAGCTGTTTTTT.